These 31 T cell receptor beta chains were all obtained from the same sample, sequenced in a study of T cell repertoires in cytomegalovirus infection. Each CDR3 protein is one row after TCRdb ran MiXCR on the reads. Among a few hundred thousand distinct CDR3 sequences, around 40% were seen once, and the ten largest hold around 48%. No antigen has been assigned to these receptors. The sequencing used cultured PBMCs, collected from culture after CMV antigen stimulation. The receptor source for this set is a human donor in good health (CMV status not recorded). Some clones in this sample may be carry-over from other donors' samples.

In its sample, this clonotype was seen many times. This chain joins TRBV7-2 and TRBJ1-6; D remains unclear. CDR3 length: 18 amino acids. Between the trimmed V and J ends, which lost 1 base and 0 bases, there was a span of 13 bases. From germline, CDR1 is SGHTA and CDR2 FQGNSA. The CDR3 DNA reads as TGTGCCAGCAGCTTAGAAGGGTACCGGAGCTCCTATAATTCACCCCTCCACTTT. It is translated as CASSLEGYRSSYNSPLHF.

The CDR3 bases are TGCAGTGCTAGAGGACAGCCCAACTATAATTCACCCCTCCACTTT. Translating gives CSARGQPNYNSPLHF. V is TRBV20-1 and J is TRBJ1-6, with a weak D call TRBD1 (5 bases). The CDR3 runs to 15 residues. The V and J ends lost 1 base and 3 bases respectively, with 10 bases between them. Germline V CDR1 and CDR2: DFQATT, SNEGSKA (reference sequence).

This clonotype was seen once. One junction end does not reproduce the germline sequence, and a read error may be involved. V and J are TRBV14 and TRBJ1-2; D is unresolved. The CDR3 runs 12 residues. Germline lookup yields CDR1 SGHDN and CDR2 FVKESK. The chain's CDR3 is CASSQVGSPSPF. CDR3 sequence (DNA): TGTGCCAGCAGCCAAGTGGGGAGTCCGTCCCCCTTC.

This clonotype showed up just a few times. The J gene is TRBJ2-5, the V gene TRBV12-3 or TRBV12-4; TRBD1 matches at 11 bases. Trimming removed 5 bases from V and 1 base from J; junction bases left unmatched: 3. The CDR3 is 15 residues long. The CDR3 nucleotides read TGTGCCAGCAGTCCCGGGACAGGGGGCCAAGAGACCCAGTACTTC. Amino acids: CASSPGTGGQETQYF.

The chain uses TRBV7-2 and TRBJ2-2; tentative D call: TRBD2 (6 bases). V lost 4 bases, J lost 7 bases, and 19 bases lay in between. CDR3 length: 16 residues. Per germline, CDR1 SGHTA and CDR2 FQGNSA. The CDR3 loop is CASSSAGRDRLGELFF. As DNA, the CDR3 is TGTGCCAGCAGCTCGGCGGGGCGGGATCGGCTCGGGGAGCTGTTTTTT.

This clonotype was observed at least ten times. CDR3 amino acids: CASSSRFTGNNEQFF. The CDR3 DNA reads TGTGCCAGCAGTTCTCGGTTCACAGGGAACAATGAGCAGTTCTTC. The V and J genes are TRBV7-2 and TRBJ2-1; D is possibly TRBD1 (6 bases). The CDR3 loop spans 15 amino acids. V shed 6 bases and J shed 5 bases, with 17 bases lying between them. Germline V CDR1 and CDR2: SGHTA, FQGNSA.

The rearrangement joins TRBV6-5 to TRBJ1-4; 10 bases match TRBD1. Germline V gene lookup returns CDR1 MNHEY and CDR2 SVGAGI. Trimming took 6 bases from V and 0 from J; bases not matched to a gene: 10. CDR3 length: 18 amino acids. As DNA, the CDR3 is TGTGCCAGCAGCCGGACAGGGGGACTAGTTGCAACTAATGAAAAACTGTTTTTT. This gives the protein CASSRTGGLVATNEKLFF.

The chain joins TRBV12-3 or TRBV12-4 to TRBJ2-2; no firm D call. The germline V and J ends were trimmed by 6 bases and 3 bases, with 8 bases remaining between them. CDR3 length: 13 amino acids. The CDR3 here is CASRGRYTGELFF. DNA for the CDR3: TGTGCCAGCAGGGGCAGATACACCGGGGAGCTGTTTTTT.

This clonotype was counted a few times. The gene calls are TRBV12-3 or TRBV12-4 and TRBJ2-1, with D maybe TRBD1 (5 bases). The CDR3 runs to 17 residues. V was clipped by 8 bases and J by 8 bases, with 28 bases between them. The CDR3 region has the DNA TGTGCCAGCGGACCGCAGGGTTTAGGCCTCTCCCGATATGAGCAGTTCTTC. Translated, it gives CASGPQGLGLSRYEQFF.

This clonotype turned up a few times. The chain employs TRBV10-3 and TRBJ2-1; no firm D call. This CDR3 is 15 amino acids long. In germline, CDR1 is ENHRY, CDR2 SYGVKD. V was trimmed by 4 bases and J by 0 bases, leaving 10 bases between them. The CDR3 reads CAISAAARSYNEQFF. In DNA form, the CDR3 reads TGTGCCATCAGTGCGGCAGCACGCTCCTACAATGAGCAGTTCTTC.

The V and J genes are TRBV12-3 or TRBV12-4 and TRBJ2-5, with a tentative D call TRBD1 (6 bases). V shed 3 bases and J shed 4 bases, with 12 bases lying between them. This CDR3 is 14 amino acids long. CDR3 region: CASSLMGARETQYF. The CDR3 DNA sequence: TGTGCCAGCAGTTTGATGGGGGCAAGAGAGACCCAGTACTTC.

V usage is TRBV4-2 and J usage is TRBJ2-3, with 10 bases identical to TRBD2. The junction had 17 bases not matched to a gene; V was cut back by 4 bases and J by 1 base. The germline V gene encodes CDR1 LGHNA and CDR2 YNFKEQ. The CDR3 extends over 20 amino acids. CDR3 loop: CASSLTSLAGAHGGTDTQYF. As DNA, the CDR3 is TGTGCCAGCAGCCTCACCTCCCTAGCGGGGGCCCACGGAGGCACAGATACGCAGTATTTT.

The chain is built from TRBV12-3 or TRBV12-4 and TRBJ1-1; TRBD1 is a possible D gene (5 bases). The CDR3 is made up of 15 amino acids. V lost 3 bases to trimming and J lost 0 bases, with 11 bases between them. The CDR3 sequence: CASSLTASMNTEAFF. The CDR3 region has the DNA TGTGCCAGCAGTTTGACAGCTTCCATGAACACTGAAGCTTTCTTT.

The CDR3 reads CASSKRGGRMDGAFF. The CDR3 bases are TGTGCCAGCAGCAAAAGGGGGGGACGGATGGACGGAGCTTTCTTT. The gene calls are TRBV7-8 and TRBJ1-1; TRBD1 might be the D (6 bases). Germline V gives CDR1 SGHVS, CDR2 FQNEAQ. V was pared by 5 bases and J by 10 bases, with 23 bases between. CDR3 length: 15 amino acids.

J is TRBJ2-7 and V is TRBV7-2, with D possibly being TRBD1 (5 bases). V lost 6 bases and J lost 2, with 14 bases in between. The CDR3 loop spans 14 amino acids. Germline V gene lookup returns CDR1 SGHTA and CDR2 FQGNSA. Here the CDR3 reads CASSGAISAYEQYF. CDR3 bases: TGTGCCAGCAGTGGGGCGATTTCCGCCTACGAGCAGTACTTC. The full variable domain, with the rest looked up from reference TRBV7-2 and TRBJ2-7, is GAGVSQSPSNKVTEKGKDVELRCDPISGHTALYWYRQSLGQGLEFLIYFQGNSAPDKSGLPSDRFSAERTGGSVSTLTIQRTQQEDSAVYLCASSGAISAYEQYFGPGTRLTVT.

This clonotype was seen a few times. The chain combines TRBV18 with TRBJ1-1; D gene uncertain. V lost 6 bases and J 6 bases, leaving 17 bases between the germline ends. The CDR3 loop spans 14 amino acids. Germline loops: CDR1 KGHSH, CDR2 LQKENI. The CDR3 reads CASSPIPIRAEAFF. CDR3 DNA sequence: TGTGCCAGCTCCCCCATCCCCATTAGAGCTGAAGCTTTCTTT. Filled out from reference TRBV18 and TRBJ1-1, the complete variable domain reads NAGVMQNPRHLVRRRGQEARLRCSPMKGHSHVYWYRQLPEEGLKFMVYLQKENIIDESGMPKERFSAEFPKEGPSILRIQQVVRGDSAAYFCASSPIPIRAEAFFGQGTRLTVV.

This clonotype has ten or more counts. This chain links TRBV7-2 with TRBJ2-3, with 8 positions matching TRBD2. The CDR3 spans 16 residues. From germline, CDR1 is SGHTA and CDR2 FQGNSA. The V segment lost 1 base and the J segment 4 bases; nucleotides outside the gene matches: 7. In DNA form, the CDR3 reads TGTGCCAGCAGCTTAGTTGGTAGCGGGGATTCAGATACGCAGTATTTT. It codes for CASSLVGSGDSDTQYF.

Only a few counts were recorded for this clonotype. This chain uses TRBV19 with TRBJ2-3; a possible D gene is TRBD1 (6 bases). V was cut by 7 bases and J by 6 bases, with 20 bases left in between. The V gene's germline CDR1 is LNHDA and CDR2 SQIVND (reference sequence). The CDR3 spans 15 residues. CDR3 in DNA: TGTGCCAGTACCGTCGGACAGACTGGGTTCGATACGCAGTATTTT. Protein sequence: CASTVGQTGFDTQYF. Full variable domain (remainder filled in from reference TRBV19 and TRBJ2-3): DGGITQSPKYLFRKEGQNVTLSCEQNLNHDAMYWYRQDPGQGLRLIYYSQIVNDFQKGDIAEGYSVSREKKESFPLTVTSAQKNPTAFYLCASTVGQTGFDTQYFGPGTRLTVL.

This clonotype was seen a single time. The V and J genes are TRBV7-9 and TRBJ2-2; the match to TRBD2 covers 8 bases. Losses at the gene ends were 2 bases for V and 5 bases for J; bases not matched to a gene: 4. CDR1 SEHNR and CDR2 FQNEAQ come from the germline V gene (reference sequence). This CDR3 has 15 residues. CDR3 residues: CASSLRGGETGELFF. DNA of the CDR3: TGTGCCAGCAGCTTACGGGGGGGAGAGACCGGGGAGCTGTTTTTT. The full variable domain, completed using reference TRBV7-9 and TRBJ2-2, is DTGVSQNPRHKITKRGQNVTFRCDPISEHNRLYWYRQTLGQGPEFLTYFQNEAQLEKSRLLSDRFSAERPKGSFSTLEIQRTEQGDSAMYLCASSLRGGETGELFFGEGSRLTVL.

The CDR3, as DNA: TGTGCCATCAGACGCGGGACTAGCGGGGGGGCCGGTCGCACAGATACGCAGTATTTT. This gives the protein CAIRRGTSGGAGRTDTQYF. V and J are TRBV10-3 and TRBJ2-3, with 16 positions matching TRBD2. The CDR3 loop spans 19 amino acids. Germline CDR1 and CDR2: ENHRY and SYGVKD. J gave up 1 base and V 6 bases, and 10 bases lay outside the gene matches.

V usage is TRBV28 and J usage is TRBJ2-1; D not resolved. Germline V gives CDR1 MDHEN, CDR2 SYDVKM. The CDR3 length is 11 residues. Trimming left V 5 bases short and J 8 bases short, with 7 bases between. The CDR3 DNA reads as TGTGCCAGCAGTAAGATATATGAGCAGTTCTTC. Translating gives CASSKIYEQFF.

This clonotype has just a few counts. The rearrangement links TRBV7-2 to TRBJ1-2; D possibly corresponds to TRBD1 (5 bases). This CDR3 has 14 residues. The germline gives CDR1 SGHTA, CDR2 FQGNSA. V lost 7 bases to trimming and J lost 10 bases, with 22 bases between them. DNA for the CDR3: TGTGCCAGCAACCCGGGGCGGGAGCTTTTGGACTACACCTTC. Translated, it gives CASNPGRELLDYTF. Variable domain in full (rest from reference TRBV7-2 and TRBJ1-2): GAGVSQSPSNKVTEKGKDVELRCDPISGHTALYWYRQSLGQGLEFLIYFQGNSAPDKSGLPSDRFSAERTGGSVSTLTIQRTQQEDSAVYLCASNPGRELLDYTFGSGTRLTVV.

The chain couples TRBV18 to TRBJ1-4; 9 nucleotides line up with TRBD1. The J segment lost 10 bases and the V segment lost 3 bases, leaving 6 bases of the junction unmatched. The V gene's germline CDR1 is KGHSH and CDR2 LQKENI. The CDR3 is made up of 14 amino acids. This CDR3 reads CASSPGQGDRKLFF. For the CDR3, the DNA is TGTGCCAGCTCACCGGGACAGGGAGATCGAAAACTGTTTTTT.

The rearrangement links TRBV19 to TRBJ2-7, with TRBD1 identical over 9 bases. V shed 6 bases, J shed 3 bases, and the junction held 9 bases outside the gene matches. This CDR3 comprises 15 residues. Germline lookup yields CDR1 LNHDA and CDR2 SQIVND (reference sequence). CDR3 protein: CASSQDRGQLYEQYF. The CDR3 nucleotides read TGTGCCAGTAGCCAGGACAGGGGACAACTCTACGAGCAGTACTTC. Full variable domain (outside the CDR3, taken from reference TRBV19 and TRBJ2-7): DGGITQSPKYLFRKEGQNVTLSCEQNLNHDAMYWYRQDPGQGLRLIYYSQIVNDFQKGDIAEGYSVSREKKESFPLTVTSAQKNPTAFYLCASSQDRGQLYEQYFGPGTRLTVT.

This clonotype was detected only a few times. This chain uses TRBV12-3 or TRBV12-4 with TRBJ1-2, with D perhaps TRBD1 (5 bases). This CDR3 is built from 15 residues. V dropped 7 bases and J dropped 6 bases, with 21 bases sitting between them. The CDR3 reads CASIPTMQGLDGYTF. Written as DNA, the CDR3 is TGTGCCAGCATTCCGACCATGCAGGGATTAGATGGCTACACCTTC.

The V and J genes are TRBV5-6 and TRBJ2-7; TRBD2 matches at 11 bases. The CDR3 loop spans 15 amino acids. CDR1 and CDR2 from the germline V gene are SGHDT and YYEEEE. V was clipped by 0 bases and J by 5 bases; unmatched bases: 4. CDR3 residues: CASSLGSGGADEQYF. Written as DNA, the CDR3 is TGTGCCAGCAGCTTGGGTAGCGGGGGGGCTGACGAGCAGTACTTC. The full variable domain, its missing parts supplied by reference TRBV5-6 and TRBJ2-7, is DAGVTQSPTHLIKTRGQQVTLRCSPKSGHDTVSWYQQALGQGPQFIFQYYEEEERQRGNFPDRFSGHQFPNYSSELNVNALLLGDSALYLCASSLGSGGADEQYFGPGTRLTVT.

This sequence joins TRBV7-9 and TRBJ1-4; D gene ambiguous. V was cut by 6 bases and J by 10 bases, with 24 bases left in between. The germline gives CDR1 SEHNR, CDR2 FQNEAQ (reference sequence). The CDR3 covers 16 residues. The CDR3 region has the DNA TGTGCCAGCAGACCCAGTAGCAGAACTAATGAAGGAAAACTGTTTTTT. Amino acids: CASRPSSRTNEGKLFF.

The V call is TRBV20-1, the J call TRBJ2-5; 12 bases map to TRBD2. Germline CDR1 and CDR2: DFQATT and SNEGSKA (reference sequence). The CDR3 extends over 18 amino acids. V was clipped by 5 bases and J by 4 bases; unmatched bases: 17. In nucleotides, the CDR3 is TGCAGTGCTCAGGGGCGACTAGCGGGGGCCCAGGGAGGAGAGACCCAGTACTTC. As protein: CSAQGRLAGAQGGETQYF.

The chain has TRBV6-5 and TRBJ1-4; weak D call: TRBD1 (5 bases). Trimming left V 5 bases short and J 5 bases short, with 12 bases between. Looked up from germline, CDR1 is MNHEY and CDR2 is SVGAGI. This CDR3 has 14 amino acids. CDR3 nucleotides: TGTGCCAGCAGTCCCCCGGGACTCAATGAAAAACTGTTTTTT. Translation gives CASSPPGLNEKLFF.

This clonotype appeared a few times. This chain links TRBV7-2 with TRBJ2-1, with 14 bases lining up with TRBD2. Trimming at V came to 4 bases and at J to 8 bases, leaving 7 bases not matched to a gene. The CDR3 loop spans 16 amino acids. CDR1 and CDR2 from the germline V gene are SGHTA and FQGNSA. The DNA of the CDR3 is TGTGCCAGCAGCTCACGACTAGCGGGGGGGCCGTATGAGCAGTTCTTC. This codes for CASSSRLAGGPYEQFF.

The chain couples TRBV11-2 to TRBJ2-6; D is uncertain. The CDR3 is 16 residues long. Germline V gene data show CDR1 as SGHAT and CDR2 as FQNNGV. V was shortened by 2 bases and J by 2 bases, with 10 bases between the two germline ends. In DNA, the CDR3 is TGTGCCAGCAGCTTATTGAGTGGGGCTGGGGCCAACGTCCTGACTTTC. Encoded protein: CASSLLSGAGANVLTF.